Each of the 31 T cell receptor beta chains below was sequenced from the same sample in a study of blood T cell repertoires in COVID-19. Sequencing was performed with immunoSEQ multiplex PCR; in TCRdb, only in-frame clones are kept and a portion is missing. The sample yields roughly 230,000 clones, about 83% seen once. Material for sequencing was peripheral blood. These receptors were collected from a human donor in a cohort sampled during active COVID-19.

The chain joins TRBV6-5 to TRBJ1-5, with D possibly matching TRBD1 (6 bases). Germline CDR1 is MNHEY and CDR2 is SVGAGI. This CDR3 has 12 residues. Trimming stripped 6 bases from V and 6 bases from J, with 9 bases between. CDR3 bases: TGTGCCAGCAGCACAGGGTTTCAGCCCCAGCATTTT. As protein: CASSTGFQPQHF.

This sequence joins TRBV9 and TRBJ1-4, with 11 bases identical to TRBD1. Trimming took 3 bases from V and 4 from J; bases not matched to a gene: 8. The CDR3 has 17 residues. Germline loops: CDR1 SGDLS, CDR2 YYNGEE. The CDR3 sequence: CASSARDRGYINEKLFF. The CDR3 bases are TGTGCCAGCAGCGCTCGGGACAGGGGGTATATTAATGAAAAACTGTTTTTT. The variable domain in full, with the rest retrieved from reference TRBV9 and TRBJ1-4, is DSGVTQTPKHLITATGQRVTLRCSPRSGDLSVYWYQQSLDQGLQFLIQYYNGEERAKGNILERFSAQQFPDLHSELNLSSLELGDSALYFCASSARDRGYINEKLFFGSGTQLSVL.

V usage is TRBV5-6 and J usage is TRBJ1-2; 8 bases map to TRBD1. CDR3 length: 13 amino acids. CDR1 SGHDT and CDR2 YYEEEE come from the germline V gene. With 6 bases clipped from V and 8 bases from J, the junction kept 9 bases outside the gene matches. Here the CDR3 reads CASTDQGARGYTF. The DNA for the CDR3 is TGTGCCAGCACCGACCAGGGGGCACGGGGCTACACCTTC.

The chain uses TRBV7-8 and TRBJ2-1, with 7 positions matching TRBD1. J lost 1 base, V lost 3 bases, and 3 bases had no gene match. The CDR3 length is 15 residues. Looked up from germline, CDR1 is SGHVS and CDR2 is FQNEAQ. Written as DNA, the CDR3 is TGTGCCAGCAGCTTCGGACAGGTTTCCTACAATGAGCAGTTCTTC. Residues: CASSFGQVSYNEQFF. The entire variable domain, with the rest obtained from reference TRBV7-8 and TRBJ2-1, is as follows: GAGVSQSPRYKVAKRGQDVALRCDPISGHVSLFWYQQALGQGPEFLTYFQNEAQLDKSGLPSDRFFAERPEGSVSTLKIQRTQQEDSAVYLCASSFGQVSYNEQFFGPGTRLTVL.

The CDR3 is CASSFDDLRGDTEAFF. CDR3 in DNA: TGCGCCAGCAGCTTCGACGATCTTAGGGGTGACACTGAAGCTTTCTTT. The gene calls are TRBV5-1 and TRBJ1-1; D might be TRBD1 (5 bases). This CDR3 contains 16 residues. CDR1 is SGHRS, CDR2 YFSETQ, per germline. V gave up 2 bases and J gave up 3 bases, with 17 bases separating them.

This chain links TRBV9 with TRBJ2-1; no clear D. The germline V gene has CDR1 SGDLS and CDR2 YYNGEE. The CDR3 has 13 residues. Trimming shortened V by 0 bases and J by 5 bases, and 6 bases separated the two germline ends. The CDR3 here is CASSVGANNEQFF. The DNA for the CDR3 is TGTGCCAGCAGCGTAGGGGCTAACAATGAGCAGTTCTTC.

The chain joins TRBV11-1 to TRBJ1-3; D is possibly TRBD1 (5 bases). The CDR3 contains 14 residues. CDR1 SGHAT and CDR2 FQDESV come from the germline V gene (reference sequence). The ends were cut back, 8 bases at V and 2 bases at J, with 13 bases in the middle. This CDR3 is CASRDSYTGNTIYF. CDR3 coding DNA: TGTGCCAGCCGGGACTCATACACTGGAAACACCATATATTTT.

The rearrangement joins TRBV13 to TRBJ2-2; no clear D. This CDR3 has 13 amino acids. Trimming stripped 5 bases from V and 1 base from J, with 5 bases between. Per germline, CDR1 PRHDT and CDR2 FYEKMQ (reference sequence). CDR3 nucleotides: TGTGCCAGCAGCCCCCAGAACACCGGGGAGCTGTTTTTT. This gives the protein CASSPQNTGELFF.

In nucleotides, the CDR3 is TGTGCCAGCAGCTTGGCCCCTGGACGGGGACAAGAGACCCAGTACTTC. Translating it yields CASSLAPGRGQETQYF. The chain is built from TRBV5-4 and TRBJ2-5; maybe TRBD2 (5 bases). CDR1 is SGHNT, CDR2 YYREEE, per germline (reference sequence). V was shortened by 0 bases and J by 2 bases, with 14 bases between the two germline ends. The CDR3 consists of 16 residues.

The J gene is TRBJ1-2, the V gene TRBV6-5; a possible D gene is TRBD1 (6 bases). The V end was cut by 6 bases, the J end by 5 bases, with 7 bases between. Germline V gene sequence: CDR1 MNHEY, CDR2 SVGAGI. This CDR3 has 11 amino acids. CDR3 DNA: TGTGCCAGCAGCCAGGGGTATGGCTACACCTTC. Translating gives CASSQGYGYTF.

V and J are TRBV5-1 and TRBJ1-4; the D is unclear. The CDR3 is 15 amino acids. Per the germline V gene, CDR1 is SGHRS and CDR2 is YFSETQ. V was pared by 6 bases and J by 2 bases, with 14 bases between. The chain's CDR3 is CASTTEVSTNEKLFF. In DNA, the CDR3 is TGCGCCAGCACCACTGAGGTATCGACTAATGAAAAACTGTTTTTT.

This clone was observed once. The rearrangement uses TRBV5-6 and TRBJ2-3; 12 bases are shared with TRBD2. This CDR3 region has 17 residues. Trimming took 4 bases from V and 4 from J; bases not matched to a gene: 10. The germline gives CDR1 SGHDT, CDR2 YYEEEE. The CDR3: CASSQLAGGRDPDTQYF. The CDR3 DNA reads TGTGCCAGCAGCCAACTAGCGGGGGGCCGAGACCCAGATACGCAGTATTTT. The variable domain in full, with the rest retrieved from reference TRBV5-6 and TRBJ2-3, is DAGVTQSPTHLIKTRGQQVTLRCSPKSGHDTVSWYQQALGQGPQFIFQYYEEEERQRGNFPDRFSGHQFPNYSSELNVNALLLGDSALYLCASSQLAGGRDPDTQYFGPGTRLTVL.

This chain links TRBV18 with TRBJ2-1; tentatively, D is TRBD2 (7 bases). The CDR3 is 16 amino acids. V shed 1 base and J shed 7 bases, with 17 bases lying between them. The germline CDR1 and CDR2 sequences are KGHSH and LQKENI. As DNA, the CDR3 is TGTGCCAGCTCACCACTCGGGGGGCTGACCCTTAATGAGCAGTTCTTC. This encodes CASSPLGGLTLNEQFF.

The chain joins TRBV18 to TRBJ2-7; D ambiguous. V was shortened by 3 bases and J by 6 bases, with 15 bases between the two germline ends. The CDR3 loop spans 14 amino acids. Germline lookup yields CDR1 KGHSH and CDR2 LQKENI. The CDR3 DNA reads as TGTGCCAGCTCACCCTCGTTAGTCCCCTTCGAGCAGTACTTC. Encoded protein: CASSPSLVPFEQYF.

This clone turned up a few times. The chain couples TRBV6-5 to TRBJ2-4, with 7 bases lining up with TRBD2. CDR1 and CDR2 from the germline V gene are MNHEY and SVGAGI. J gave up 0 bases and V 1 base, and 0 bases lay outside the gene matches. This CDR3 region has 15 residues. CDR3 coding DNA: TGTGCCAGCAGTTACTGGGGGGGAGCCAAAAACATTCAGTACTTC. Its translation is CASSYWGGAKNIQYF.

Only a few counts were recorded for this clone. This chain connects TRBV5-1 to TRBJ2-2; 12 bases agree with TRBD2. The germline V gene has CDR1 SGHRS and CDR2 YFSETQ. V dropped 5 bases and J dropped 5; count of bases not matched to a gene: 10. The CDR3 has 17 residues. CDR3 loop: CASRYTSSGRGTGELFF. In DNA form, the CDR3 reads TGCGCCAGCAGATATACTTCTAGCGGGAGGGGGACCGGGGAGCTGTTTTTT.

This sequence joins TRBV6-2 or TRBV6-3 and TRBJ1-5; D possibly corresponds to TRBD1 (6 bases). CDR3 length: 17 amino acids. From germline, CDR1 is MNHEY and CDR2 SVGEGT. The V end lost 0 bases, the J end lost 1 base, and 13 bases lay between the germline ends. The CDR3 region is CASSYSERTVSNQPQHF. The CDR3 nucleotides read TGTGCCAGCAGTTACTCCGAGAGGACAGTAAGCAATCAGCCCCAGCATTTT.

The chain links TRBV4-1 to TRBJ2-2; TRBD2 matches at 8 bases. CDR3 length: 17 residues. V was clipped by 4 bases and J by 4 bases; unmatched bases: 11. CDR1 is MGHRA and CDR2 is YSYEKL in the germline V gene. The CDR3 DNA is TGCGCCAGCAGCCGACGTCTTGCGGGAGGAGGCACCGGGGAGCTGTTTTTT. Its protein is CASSRRLAGGGTGELFF.

The rearrangement joins TRBV2 to TRBJ2-7; 7 bases are shared with TRBD1. V lost 7 bases to trimming and J lost 6 bases; unmatched junction nucleotides: 9. The CDR3 is made up of 13 amino acids. The germline V gene encodes CDR1 SNHLY and CDR2 FYNNEI. The CDR3: CASTLGQVGEQYF. In DNA, the CDR3 is TGTGCCAGCACCCTAGGACAGGTGGGCGAGCAGTACTTC.

In its sample, this clone was seen once. The chain is built from TRBV2 and TRBJ1-5, with TRBD1 matching 9 bases. V lost 7 bases, J lost 3 bases, and 4 bases stayed unmatched. This CDR3 is 14 amino acids long. The V gene's germline CDR1 is SNHLY and CDR2 FYNNEI. The CDR3 DNA reads TGTGCCAGCACCGGGGACAGGGTCAATCAGCCCCAGCATTTT. Protein product: CASTGDRVNQPQHF.

The rearrangement links TRBV7-2 to TRBJ1-2, with D perhaps TRBD1 (5 bases). Germline assignment: CDR1 SGHTA and CDR2 FQGNSA. This CDR3 region has 15 residues. Trimming cost V 1 base and J 5 bases, with 14 bases left between them. The CDR3 nucleotides are TGTGCCAGCAGCTTAGTTAGGCAGGGTCAATATGGCTACACCTTC. It is translated as CASSLVRQGQYGYTF.

CDR3 sequence: CASSSQAGSFVYNEQFF. The CDR3, as DNA: TGTGCCAGCAGTTCACAAGCGGGAAGCTTTGTTTACAATGAGCAGTTCTTC. V is TRBV28 and J is TRBJ2-1; 7 bases line up with TRBD2. V dropped 4 bases and J dropped 4; count of bases not matched to a gene: 13. Per germline, CDR1 MDHEN and CDR2 SYDVKM. This CDR3 contains 17 residues.

The chain has TRBV5-1 and TRBJ2-7; TRBD2 agrees at 7 bases. Germline V gene data show CDR1 as SGHRS and CDR2 as YFSETQ. With 0 bases clipped from V and 2 bases from J, the junction kept 2 bases outside the gene matches. The CDR3 consists of 14 residues. CDR3 protein: CASSLDGGAYEQYF. The CDR3 DNA follows: TGCGCCAGCAGCTTGGATGGGGGGGCCTACGAGCAGTACTTC.

The gene calls are TRBV3-1 (or the pseudogene TRBV3-2) and TRBJ2-2, with TRBD1 matching over 8 bases. Looked up from germline, CDR1 is LGHDT and CDR2 is YNNKEL (reference sequence). Unmatched junction bases numbered 7, after V lost 4 bases and J lost 3 bases. CDR3 length: 16 residues. The DNA of the CDR3 is TGTGCCAGCAGCCGATTATCGACAGGGGACACCGGGGAGCTGTTTTTT. Amino acids: CASSRLSTGDTGELFF.

This clone came up once. The chain carries TRBV9 and TRBJ1-1; 7 bases line up with TRBD1. CDR3 length equals 14 residues. V lost 8 bases and J lost 2; bases outside the gene matches: 9. Germline values: CDR1 SGDLS, CDR2 YYNGEE. In nucleotides, the CDR3 is TGTGCCAGTAGTCCAACAGGGGTCAACACTGAAGCTTTCTTT. Amino acid sequence: CASSPTGVNTEAFF.

The chain employs TRBV4-2 and TRBJ2-1, with 8 bases that match TRBD2. Germline lookup yields CDR1 LGHNA and CDR2 YNFKEQ. There are 15 residues in the CDR3. V was pared by 0 bases and J by 3 bases, with 1 base of the junction left unmatched. CDR3 DNA sequence: TGTGCCAGCAGCCAAGATAGCGGGAACTACAATGAGCAGTTCTTC. Its protein is CASSQDSGNYNEQFF.

About this clone: This specimen includes other DNA sequences encoding the same CDR3. This chain joins TRBV27 and TRBJ2-1; 14 bases agree with TRBD2. The germline V gene encodes CDR1 MNHEY and CDR2 SMNVEV (reference sequence). This CDR3 spans 16 amino acids. With V trimmed by 3 bases and J by 5 bases, 3 bases remained unmatched. CDR3 nucleotide sequence: TGTGCCAGCAGTTTGGGGGGACTAGCGGGAGACAATGAGCAGTTCTTC. It translates to CASSLGGLAGDNEQFF.

The chain has TRBV12-2 and TRBJ2-1; no DNA check was done on the table's D call, TRBD2. TRBV12-2 is a pseudogene segment. The CDR3 spans 16 residues. CDR3 residues: CASRLNGTSGRGEQFF. The CDR3 DNA follows: TGTGCAAGTCGCCTTAACGGGACTAGCGGGAGAGGGGAGCAGTTCTTC.

V gene TRBV9 combines with J gene TRBJ2-7; 12 positions agree with TRBD2. V was clipped by 5 bases and J by 6 bases; unmatched bases: 9. Looked up from germline, CDR1 is SGDLS and CDR2 is YYNGEE. This CDR3 is built from 15 residues. The CDR3 region has the DNA TGTGCCAGCAGTCGCTCTAGCGGGAGGGCCTTCGAGCAGTACTTC. Its translation is CASSRSSGRAFEQYF.

The CDR3 DNA reads TGTGCCAGTAGTATATATCGGACAGCAAACTATGGCTACACCTTC. This codes for CASSIYRTANYGYTF. This sequence joins TRBV19 and TRBJ1-2; TRBD1 might be the D (6 bases). This CDR3 spans 15 amino acids. The V end was cut by 2 bases, the J end by 2 bases, with 12 bases between. The germline gives CDR1 LNHDA, CDR2 SQIVND (reference sequence).

The CDR3 spells CASSQGLAVTNEQFF. The CDR3 region has the DNA TGCGCCAGCAGCCAGGGACTAGCCGTCACCAATGAGCAGTTCTTC. V gene TRBV5-1 combines with J gene TRBJ2-1; 9 bases agree with TRBD2. There are 15 residues in the CDR3. Germline V CDR1 and CDR2: SGHRS, YFSETQ. The V segment lost 4 bases and the J segment 6 bases; nucleotides outside the gene matches: 8.